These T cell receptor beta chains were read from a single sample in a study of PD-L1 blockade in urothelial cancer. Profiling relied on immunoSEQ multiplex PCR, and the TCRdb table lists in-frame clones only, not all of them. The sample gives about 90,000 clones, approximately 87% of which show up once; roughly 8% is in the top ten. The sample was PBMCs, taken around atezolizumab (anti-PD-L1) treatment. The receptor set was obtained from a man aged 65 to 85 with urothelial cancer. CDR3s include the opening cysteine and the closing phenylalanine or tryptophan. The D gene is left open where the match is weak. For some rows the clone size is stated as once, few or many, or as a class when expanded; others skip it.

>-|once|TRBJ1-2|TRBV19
TGTGCCAGTACAGAGGCTAACTATGGCTACACCTTC
CASTEANYGYTF
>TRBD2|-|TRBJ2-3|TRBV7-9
TGTGCCAGCAGCTTACTAGCGGTACCCGAAACAGATACGCAGTATTTT
CASSLLAVPETDTQYF
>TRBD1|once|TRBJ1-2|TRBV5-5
TGTGCCAGCAGCTTGGCTCCAGGGGGTGAGGATGGCTACACCTTC
CASSLAPGGEDGYTF
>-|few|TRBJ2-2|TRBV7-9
TGTGCCAGCAGCGCCAGGACAGAAAGCACCGGGGAGCTGTTTTTT
CASSARTESTGELFF
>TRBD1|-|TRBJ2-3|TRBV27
TGTGCCAGCAGTTCTGGACAGGGGGAGCTCACAGATACGCAGTATTTT
CASSSGQGELTDTQYF
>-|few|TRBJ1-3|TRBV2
TGTGCCAGCAAACAGGGTCCTGGAAACACCATATATTTT
CASKQGPGNTIYF
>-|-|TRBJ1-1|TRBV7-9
TGTGCCAGCAGCTTAGACCTGGCAGATTCGCCTGAAGCTTTCTTT
CASSLDLADSPEAFF
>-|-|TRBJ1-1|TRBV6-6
TGTGCCAGCAGCCCAACAGGGATGAACACTGAAGCTTTCTTT
CASSPTGMNTEAFF
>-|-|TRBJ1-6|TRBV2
TGTGCCAGCAGTGAACAGATCTATAATTCACCCCTCCACTTT
CASSEQIYNSPLHF
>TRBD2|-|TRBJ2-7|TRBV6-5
TGTGCCAGCAGTTACTACGAGCGGGAGTCCGAGCAGTACTTC
CASSYYERESEQYF
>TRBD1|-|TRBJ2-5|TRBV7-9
TGTGCCAGCAGACCCTCAGGGGGAGAGACCCAGTACTTC
CASRPSGGETQYF
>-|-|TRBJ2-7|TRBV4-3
TGCGCCAGCAGCCAAGATCCTGTGGCGGGCAGTGGAGAGCAGTACTTC
CASSQDPVAGSGEQYF